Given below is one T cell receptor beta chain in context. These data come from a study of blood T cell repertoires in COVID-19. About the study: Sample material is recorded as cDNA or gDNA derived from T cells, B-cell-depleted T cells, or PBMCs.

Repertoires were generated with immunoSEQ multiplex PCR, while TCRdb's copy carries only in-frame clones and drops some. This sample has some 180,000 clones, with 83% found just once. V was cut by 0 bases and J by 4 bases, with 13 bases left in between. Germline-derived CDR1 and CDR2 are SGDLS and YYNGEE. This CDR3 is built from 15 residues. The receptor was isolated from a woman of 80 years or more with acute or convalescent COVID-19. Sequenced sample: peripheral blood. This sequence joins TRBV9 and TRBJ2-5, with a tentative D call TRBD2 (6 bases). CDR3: CASSVAPGVVETQYF. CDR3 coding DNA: TGTGCCAGCAGCGTAGCCCCGGGGGTTGTAGAGACCCAGTACTTC.